This entry lists 8 T cell receptor beta chains sequenced from one sample in a study of cytomegalovirus exposure and HLA in healthy donors. Both 60 Vbeta primers and 13 Jbeta primers went into the PCR. Method: immunoSEQ multiplex PCR; TCRdb's copy keeps in-frame clones and lacks some. This table has around 87,000 clones, more than 70% appearing once. Specimen: PBMCs. Every receptor here comes from a man aged 35-49 years in good health and CMV-seronegative.

Details on this clone: Other DNA sequences within the sample encode an identical CDR3. The V and J genes are TRBV5-6 and TRBJ2-2; D possibly corresponds to TRBD2 (6 bases). The V and J ends lost 0 bases and 2 bases respectively, with 8 bases between them. Germline CDR1 and CDR2: SGHDT and YYEEEE. This CDR3 contains 15 residues. In nucleotides, the CDR3 is TGTGCCAGCAGCTTGGGAGGGACTAACACCGGGGAGCTGTTTTTT. Translated: CASSLGGTNTGELFF.

The chain is built from TRBV7-9 and TRBJ2-7, with 9 bases aligning to TRBD1. Germline lookup yields CDR1 SEHNR and CDR2 FQNEAQ (reference sequence). The trim removed 5 bases at V and 4 bases at J, leaving 6 bases unmatched. This CDR3 region has 14 residues. The CDR3 protein is CASSPIGQGYEQYF. CDR3 sequence (DNA): TGTGCCAGCAGCCCCATCGGACAGGGGTACGAGCAGTACTTC.

This clone has just a few counts. The chain carries TRBV6-5 and TRBJ1-6; maybe TRBD1 (6 bases). This CDR3 spans 15 amino acids. Trimming removed 5 bases from V and 4 bases from J, with 12 bases in between. Germline assignment: CDR1 MNHEY and CDR2 SVGAGI. The CDR3 protein is CASSRDRSYNSPLHF. The CDR3, as DNA: TGTGCCAGCAGTCGAGACAGGTCTTATAATTCACCCCTCCACTTT.

This chain joins TRBV9 and TRBJ2-3; the match to TRBD2 covers 13 bases. CDR3 length equals 17 residues. CDR1 SGDLS and CDR2 YYNGEE come from the germline V gene. V was clipped by 3 bases and J by 2 bases; unmatched bases: 6. CDR3 sequence: CASSGGLAGSFTDTQYF. The CDR3 nucleotides read TGTGCCAGCAGCGGGGGACTAGCGGGGTCTTTCACAGATACGCAGTATTTT. Using reference TRBV9 and TRBJ2-3 for the parts outside the CDR3, the full variable domain is DSGVTQTPKHLITATGQRVTLRCSPRSGDLSVYWYQQSLDQGLQFLIQYYNGEERAKGNILERFSAQQFPDLHSELNLSSLELGDSALYFCASSGGLAGSFTDTQYFGPGTRLTVL.

J is TRBJ2-5 and V is TRBV29-1; the D gene is possibly TRBD2 (6 bases). V shed 2 bases and J shed 5 bases, with 6 bases lying between them. Germline V gene sequence: CDR1 SQVTM, CDR2 ANQGSEA. The CDR3 consists of 11 residues. The CDR3 reads CSVERGETQYF. In DNA form, the CDR3 reads TGCAGCGTTGAACGGGGGGAGACCCAGTACTTC.

The gene calls are TRBV29-1 and TRBJ2-1; 10 nucleotides align to TRBD1. Losses at the gene ends were 2 bases for V and 8 bases for J; bases not matched to a gene: 6. The CDR3 consists of 14 residues. Per the germline V gene, CDR1 is SQVTM and CDR2 is ANQGSEA. CDR3: CSVESGTGVHEQFF. In DNA form, the CDR3 reads TGCAGCGTTGAATCCGGGACAGGGGTCCATGAGCAGTTCTTC.

DNA of the CDR3: TGCGCCAGCAGCCAAGACACAGGGTTGACCGAGCAGTACTTC. This codes for CASSQDTGLTEQYF. V is TRBV4-1 and J is TRBJ2-7, with D perhaps TRBD1 (6 bases). Germline CDR1 MGHRA, CDR2 YSYEKL. Trimming shortened V by 0 bases and J by 6 bases, and 12 bases separated the two germline ends. The CDR3 consists of 14 residues.

The chain couples TRBV5-6 to TRBJ1-2; tentative D call: TRBD1 (6 bases). The V end was cut by 1 base, the J end by 7 bases, with 11 bases between. This CDR3 contains 13 residues. The germline V gene encodes CDR1 SGHDT and CDR2 YYEEEE. The CDR3 region is CASSLRGAPGYTF. CDR3 DNA: TGTGCCAGCAGCTTGCGGGGGGCGCCTGGCTACACCTTC. Filled out from reference TRBV5-6 and TRBJ1-2, the complete variable domain reads DAGVTQSPTHLIKTRGQQVTLRCSPKSGHDTVSWYQQALGQGPQFIFQYYEEEERQRGNFPDRFSGHQFPNYSSELNVNALLLGDSALYLCASSLRGAPGYTFGSGTRLTVV.